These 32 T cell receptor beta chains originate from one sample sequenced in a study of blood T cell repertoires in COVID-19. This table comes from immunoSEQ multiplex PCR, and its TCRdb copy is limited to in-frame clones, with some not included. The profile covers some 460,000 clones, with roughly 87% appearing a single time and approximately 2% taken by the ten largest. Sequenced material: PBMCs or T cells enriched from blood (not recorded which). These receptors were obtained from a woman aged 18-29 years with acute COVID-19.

This CDR3 is CASSLADYSGNTIYF. CDR3 bases: TGTGCCAGCAGCTTGGCAGATTACTCTGGAAACACCATATATTTT. The chain has TRBV7-2 and TRBJ1-3; D call uncertain. Per germline, CDR1 SGHTA and CDR2 FQGNSA. Trimming cost V 3 bases and J 0 bases, with 9 bases left between them. The CDR3 runs 15 residues.

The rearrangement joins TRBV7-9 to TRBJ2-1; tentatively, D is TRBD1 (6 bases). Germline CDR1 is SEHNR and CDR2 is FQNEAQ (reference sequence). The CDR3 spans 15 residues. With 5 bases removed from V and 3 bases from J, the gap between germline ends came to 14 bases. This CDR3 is CASSPASRGYNEQFF. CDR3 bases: TGTGCCAGCAGCCCTGCTAGCAGGGGCTACAATGAGCAGTTCTTC.

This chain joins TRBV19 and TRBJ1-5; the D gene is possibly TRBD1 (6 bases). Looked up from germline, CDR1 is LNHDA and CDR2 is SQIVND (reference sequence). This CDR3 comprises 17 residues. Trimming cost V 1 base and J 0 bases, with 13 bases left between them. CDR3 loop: CASSIARTVNSNQPQHF. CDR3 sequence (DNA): TGTGCCAGTAGTATAGCCCGGACAGTGAATAGCAATCAGCCCCAGCATTTT.

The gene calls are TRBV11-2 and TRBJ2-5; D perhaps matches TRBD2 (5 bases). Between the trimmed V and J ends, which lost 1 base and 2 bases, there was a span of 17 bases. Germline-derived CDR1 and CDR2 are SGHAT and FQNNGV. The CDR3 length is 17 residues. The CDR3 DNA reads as TGTGCCAGCAGCTTAGCTATACTAGGCCAAATACAAGAGACCCAGTACTTC. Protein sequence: CASSLAILGQIQETQYF.

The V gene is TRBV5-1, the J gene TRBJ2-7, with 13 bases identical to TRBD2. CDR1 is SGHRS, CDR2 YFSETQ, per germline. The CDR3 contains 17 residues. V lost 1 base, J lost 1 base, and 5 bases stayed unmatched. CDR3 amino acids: CASSLYRLAGGSYEQYF. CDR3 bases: TGCGCCAGCAGCTTGTATCGACTAGCGGGGGGATCCTACGAGCAGTACTTC.

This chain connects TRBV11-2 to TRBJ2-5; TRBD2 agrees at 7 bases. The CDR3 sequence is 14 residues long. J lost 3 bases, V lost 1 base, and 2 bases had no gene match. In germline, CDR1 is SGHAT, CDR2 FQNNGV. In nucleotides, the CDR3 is TGTGCCAGCAGCTTAGTTCGGGGGGAAGAGACCCAGTACTTC. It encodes CASSLVRGEETQYF. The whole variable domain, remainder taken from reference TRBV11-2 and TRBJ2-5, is EAGVAQSPRYKIIEKRQSVAFWCNPISGHATLYWYQQILGQGPKLLIQFQNNGVVDDSQLPKDRFSAERLKGVDSTLKIQPAKLEDSAVYLCASSLVRGEETQYFGPGTRLLVL.

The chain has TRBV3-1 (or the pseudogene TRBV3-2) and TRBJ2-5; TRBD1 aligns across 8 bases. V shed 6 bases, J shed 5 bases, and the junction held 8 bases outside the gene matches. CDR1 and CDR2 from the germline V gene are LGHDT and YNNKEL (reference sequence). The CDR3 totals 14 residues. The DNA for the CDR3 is TGTGCCAGCAGGGTGACAGGGGCTGCGGAGACCCAGTACTTC. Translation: CASRVTGAAETQYF.

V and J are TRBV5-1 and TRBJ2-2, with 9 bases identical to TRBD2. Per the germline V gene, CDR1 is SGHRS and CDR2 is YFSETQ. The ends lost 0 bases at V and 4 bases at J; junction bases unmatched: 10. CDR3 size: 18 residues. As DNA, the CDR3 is TGCGCCAGCAGCTTGGAGGGACTAGCTTCAGGGGGCACCGGGGAGCTGTTTTTT. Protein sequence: CASSLEGLASGGTGELFF.

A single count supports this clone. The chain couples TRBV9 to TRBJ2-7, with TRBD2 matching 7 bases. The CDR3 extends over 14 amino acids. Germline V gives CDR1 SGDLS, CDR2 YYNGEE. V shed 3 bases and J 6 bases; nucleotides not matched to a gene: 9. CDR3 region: CASSANLGGSEQYF. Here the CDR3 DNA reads TGTGCCAGCAGCGCGAATCTCGGCGGGAGCGAGCAGTACTTC.

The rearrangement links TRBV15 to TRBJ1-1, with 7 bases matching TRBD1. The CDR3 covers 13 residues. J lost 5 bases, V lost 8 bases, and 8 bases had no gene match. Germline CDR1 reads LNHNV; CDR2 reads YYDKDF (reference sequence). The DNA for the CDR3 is TGTGCCACCCGCCGACAGGGTGGGACTGAAGCTTTCTTT. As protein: CATRRQGGTEAFF.

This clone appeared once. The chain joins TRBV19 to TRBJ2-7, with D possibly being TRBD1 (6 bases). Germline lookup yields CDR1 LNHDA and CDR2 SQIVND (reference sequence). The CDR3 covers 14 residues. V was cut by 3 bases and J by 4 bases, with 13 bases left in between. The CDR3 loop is CASSMLGTSYEQYF. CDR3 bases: TGTGCCAGTAGTATGTTAGGGACATCTTACGAGCAGTACTTC.

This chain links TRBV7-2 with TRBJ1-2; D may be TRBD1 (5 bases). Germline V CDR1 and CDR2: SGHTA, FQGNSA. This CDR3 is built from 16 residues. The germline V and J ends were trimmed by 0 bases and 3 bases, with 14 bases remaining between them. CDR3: CASSLAPLGEDYGYTF. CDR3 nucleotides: TGTGCCAGCAGCTTAGCCCCTCTGGGGGAGGACTATGGCTACACCTTC.

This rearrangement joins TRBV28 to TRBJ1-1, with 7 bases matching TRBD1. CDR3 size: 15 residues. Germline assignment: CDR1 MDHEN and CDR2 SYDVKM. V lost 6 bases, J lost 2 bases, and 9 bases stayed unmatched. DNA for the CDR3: TGTGCCAGCAGGCGGAGCTCAGGGGGTAACACTGAAGCTTTCTTT. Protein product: CASRRSSGGNTEAFF.

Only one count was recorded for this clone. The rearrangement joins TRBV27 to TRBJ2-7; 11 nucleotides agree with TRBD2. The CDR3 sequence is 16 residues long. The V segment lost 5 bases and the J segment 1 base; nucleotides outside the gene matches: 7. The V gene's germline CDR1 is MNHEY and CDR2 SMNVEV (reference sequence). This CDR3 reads CASSVLGTSGSYEQYF. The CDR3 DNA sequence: TGTGCCAGCAGTGTCCTTGGGACTAGCGGATCCTACGAGCAGTACTTC.

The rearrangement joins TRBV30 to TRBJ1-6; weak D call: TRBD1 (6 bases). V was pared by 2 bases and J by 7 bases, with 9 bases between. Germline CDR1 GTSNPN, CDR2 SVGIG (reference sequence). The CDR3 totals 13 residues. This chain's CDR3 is CAWSSTGNSPLHF. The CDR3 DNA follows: TGTGCCTGGAGTTCAACAGGGAATTCACCCCTCCACTTT.

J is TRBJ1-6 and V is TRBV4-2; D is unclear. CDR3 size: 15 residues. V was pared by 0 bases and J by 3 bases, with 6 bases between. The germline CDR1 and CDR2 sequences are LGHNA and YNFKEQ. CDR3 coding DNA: TGTGCCAGCAGCCAAGAACAGCTCTATAATTCACCCCTCCACTTT. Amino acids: CASSQEQLYNSPLHF.

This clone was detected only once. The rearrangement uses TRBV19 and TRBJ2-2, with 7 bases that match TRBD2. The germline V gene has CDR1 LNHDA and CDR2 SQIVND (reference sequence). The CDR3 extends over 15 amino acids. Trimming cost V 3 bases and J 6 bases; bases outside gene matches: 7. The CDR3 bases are TGTGCCAGTAGTATGAACCTTGGGGGGGCCGGGGAGCTGTTTTTT. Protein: CASSMNLGGAGELFF.

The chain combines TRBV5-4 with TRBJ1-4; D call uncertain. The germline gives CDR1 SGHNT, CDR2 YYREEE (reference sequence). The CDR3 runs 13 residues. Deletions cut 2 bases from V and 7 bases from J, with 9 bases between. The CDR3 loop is CASSFKGGEKLFF. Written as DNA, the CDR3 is TGTGCCAGCAGCTTTAAGGGAGGTGAAAAACTGTTTTTT.

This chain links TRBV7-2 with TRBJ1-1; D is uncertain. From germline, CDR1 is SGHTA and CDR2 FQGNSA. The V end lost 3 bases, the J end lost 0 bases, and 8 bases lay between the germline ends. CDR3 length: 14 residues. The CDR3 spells CASSLWRLNTEAFF. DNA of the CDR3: TGTGCCAGCAGCTTGTGGAGGTTGAACACTGAAGCTTTCTTT.

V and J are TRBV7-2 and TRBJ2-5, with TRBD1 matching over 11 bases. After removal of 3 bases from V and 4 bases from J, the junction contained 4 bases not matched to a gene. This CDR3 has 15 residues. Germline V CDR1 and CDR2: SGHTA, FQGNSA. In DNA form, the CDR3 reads TGTGCCAGCAGCTTGGACAGGGGGCTTGGAGAGACCCAGTACTTC. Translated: CASSLDRGLGETQYF. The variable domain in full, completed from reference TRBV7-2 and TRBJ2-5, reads GAGVSQSPSNKVTEKGKDVELRCDPISGHTALYWYRQSLGQGLEFLIYFQGNSAPDKSGLPSDRFSAERTGGSVSTLTIQRTQQEDSAVYLCASSLDRGLGETQYFGPGTRLLVL.

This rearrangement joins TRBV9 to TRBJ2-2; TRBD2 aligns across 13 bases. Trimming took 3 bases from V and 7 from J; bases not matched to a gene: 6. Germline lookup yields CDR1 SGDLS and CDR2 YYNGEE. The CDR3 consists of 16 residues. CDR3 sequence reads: CASSGRTSGRVGELFF. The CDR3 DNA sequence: TGTGCCAGCAGCGGGAGGACTAGCGGGAGAGTCGGGGAGCTGTTTTTT.

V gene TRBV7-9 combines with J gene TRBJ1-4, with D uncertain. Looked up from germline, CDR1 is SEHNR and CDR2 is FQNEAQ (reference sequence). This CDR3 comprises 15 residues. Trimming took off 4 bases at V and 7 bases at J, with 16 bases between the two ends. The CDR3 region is CASSSRASSGEKLFF. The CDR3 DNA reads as TGTGCCAGCAGCTCCCGTGCGTCGTCAGGTGAAAAACTGTTTTTT. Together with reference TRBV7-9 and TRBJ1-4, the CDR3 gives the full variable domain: DTGVSQNPRHKITKRGQNVTFRCDPISEHNRLYWYRQTLGQGPEFLTYFQNEAQLEKSRLLSDRFSAERPKGSFSTLEIQRTEQGDSAMYLCASSSRASSGEKLFFGSGTQLSVL.

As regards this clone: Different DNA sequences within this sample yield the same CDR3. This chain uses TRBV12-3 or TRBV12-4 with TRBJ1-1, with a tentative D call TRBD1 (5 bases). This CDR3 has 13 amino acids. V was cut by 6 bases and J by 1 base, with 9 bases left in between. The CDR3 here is CASSLTANTEAFF. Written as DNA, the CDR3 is TGTGCCAGCAGCTTGACAGCGAACACTGAAGCTTTCTTT.

The CDR3 nucleotides read TGCGCCAGCAGCCAACAACATCTCACAGGGGCAGGAGAAAAACTGTTTTTT. Protein product: CASSQQHLTGAGEKLFF. The chain uses TRBV4-1 and TRBJ1-4; 7 bases fit TRBD1. This CDR3 spans 17 amino acids. Germline CDR1 reads MGHRA; CDR2 reads YSYEKL. V trimming: 2 bases; J trimming: 8 bases; junction bases outside the gene matches: 14.

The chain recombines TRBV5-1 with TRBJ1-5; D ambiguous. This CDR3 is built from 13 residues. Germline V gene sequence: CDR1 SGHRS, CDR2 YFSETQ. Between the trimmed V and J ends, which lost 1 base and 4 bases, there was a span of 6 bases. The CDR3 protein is CASSLQENQPQHF. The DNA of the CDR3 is TGCGCCAGCAGCTTGCAGGAAAATCAGCCCCAGCATTTT.

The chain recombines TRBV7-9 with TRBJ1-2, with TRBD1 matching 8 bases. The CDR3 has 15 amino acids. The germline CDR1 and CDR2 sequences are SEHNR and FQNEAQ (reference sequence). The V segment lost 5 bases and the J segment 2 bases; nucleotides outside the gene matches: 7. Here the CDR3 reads CASSPGGSFNYGYTF. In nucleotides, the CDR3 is TGTGCCAGCAGCCCAGGGGGCTCCTTCAACTATGGCTACACCTTC.

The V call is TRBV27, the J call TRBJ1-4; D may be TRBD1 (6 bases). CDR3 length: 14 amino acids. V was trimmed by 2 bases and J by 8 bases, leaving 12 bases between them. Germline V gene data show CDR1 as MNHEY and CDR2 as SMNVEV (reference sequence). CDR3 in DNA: TGTGCCAGCAGTTTAAGGGGGTTGAGGGAAAAACTGTTTTTT. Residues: CASSLRGLREKLFF.

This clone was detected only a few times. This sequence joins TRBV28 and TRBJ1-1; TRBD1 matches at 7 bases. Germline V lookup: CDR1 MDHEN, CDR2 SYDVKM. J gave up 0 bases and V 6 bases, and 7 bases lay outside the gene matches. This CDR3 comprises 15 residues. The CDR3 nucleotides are TGTGCCAGCAGCCCGTCGGACAGGATGAACACTGAAGCTTTCTTT. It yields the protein CASSPSDRMNTEAFF.

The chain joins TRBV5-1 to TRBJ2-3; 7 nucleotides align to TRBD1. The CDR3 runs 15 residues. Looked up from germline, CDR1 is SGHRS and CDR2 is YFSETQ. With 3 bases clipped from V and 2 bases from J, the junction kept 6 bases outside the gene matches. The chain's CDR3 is CASSSAGTATDTQYF. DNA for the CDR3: TGCGCCAGCAGCTCCGCCGGGACAGCCACAGATACGCAGTATTTT.

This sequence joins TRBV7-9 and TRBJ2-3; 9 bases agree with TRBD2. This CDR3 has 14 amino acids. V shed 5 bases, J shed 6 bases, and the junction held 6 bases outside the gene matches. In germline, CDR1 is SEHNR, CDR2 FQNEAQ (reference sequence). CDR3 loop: CASSPTSGSDTQYF. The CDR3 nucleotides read TGTGCCAGCAGCCCGACTAGCGGATCCGATACGCAGTATTTT.

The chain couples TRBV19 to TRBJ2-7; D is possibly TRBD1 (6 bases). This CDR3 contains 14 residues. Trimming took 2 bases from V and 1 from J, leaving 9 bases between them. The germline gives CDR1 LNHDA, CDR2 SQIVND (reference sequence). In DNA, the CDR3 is TGTGCCAGTAGTATATACGGACAGTCCTACGAGCAGTACTTC. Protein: CASSIYGQSYEQYF.

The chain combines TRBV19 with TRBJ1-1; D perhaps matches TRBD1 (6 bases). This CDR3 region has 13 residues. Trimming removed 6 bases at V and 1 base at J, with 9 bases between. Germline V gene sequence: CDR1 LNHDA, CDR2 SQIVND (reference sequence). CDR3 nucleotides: TGTGCCAGTAGGAGGGGGTCGAACACTGAAGCTTTCTTT. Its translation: CASRRGSNTEAFF. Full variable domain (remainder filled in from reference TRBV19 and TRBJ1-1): DGGITQSPKYLFRKEGQNVTLSCEQNLNHDAMYWYRQDPGQGLRLIYYSQIVNDFQKGDIAEGYSVSREKKESFPLTVTSAQKNPTAFYLCASRRGSNTEAFFGQGTRLTVV.